These T cell receptor beta chains were read from a single sample in a study of beta chain features in type 1 diabetes. Libraries were prepared by immunoSEQ multiplex PCR; TCRdb keeps only in-frame clonotypes and omits some of them. The sample includes 250,000 to 300,000 clones, 8% seen only once; the top ten take more than 0.8%. The sequencing input was central memory CD4+ T cells from blood. Receptors were obtained from a woman between 18 and 30 years old in good health. CDR3s include the opening cysteine and the closing phenylalanine or tryptophan. A D gene is named only where the DNA matches it firmly. Only some rows state a clone size, as once, few, many or a class for expanded clones.

j_call | d_call | v_call | clone_size | cdr3_length | cdr3_nt | cdr3_aa
TRBJ1-1 | NA | TRBV6-5 | few | 15 | TGTGCCAGCAGTAACCTAGACAACATGAACACTGAAGCTTTCTTT | CASSNLDNMNTEAFF
TRBJ1-3 | NA | TRBV10-3 | few | 13 | TGTGCCATCAGTCGAGGGGACGGAAACACCATATATTTT | CAISRGDGNTIYF
TRBJ2-3 | NA | TRBV7-2 | few | 16 | TGTGCCAGCAGCTTGGCTAGGGTTTTTGGCACAGATACGCAGTATTTT | CASSLARVFGTDTQYF
TRBJ2-5 | TRBD2 | TRBV5-8 | NA | 16 | TGTGCCAGCAGCCCATCCGGGACTACAAGCAGGGAGACCCAGTACTTC | CASSPSGTTSRETQYF
TRBJ2-1 | TRBD2 | TRBV5-1 | NA | 14 | TGCGCCAGCAGCTTGCTAGCGGGAGTAGATGAGCAGTTCTTC | CASSLLAGVDEQFF
TRBJ2-1 | NA | TRBV4-3 | many | 15 | TGCGCCAGCAGCCAAGCTAGCGTCGGAGGCAATGAGCAGTTCTTC | CASSQASVGGNEQFF
TRBJ2-1 | NA | TRBV6-5 | few | 11 | TGTGCCAGCAGGGAAAACAATGAGCAGTTCTTC | CASRENNEQFF
TRBJ2-7 | TRBD1 | TRBV7-9 | few | 15 | TGTGCCAGCAGCCGAAAGGTCGGGACAGGGACCGAGCAGTACTTC | CASSRKVGTGTEQYF
TRBJ2-3 | TRBD2 | TRBV9 | few | 15 | TGTGCCAGCAGTCCCCGGCGGGGGGCAGGGGATACGCAGTATTTT | CASSPRRGAGDTQYF
TRBJ1-4 | NA | TRBV15 | many | 14 | TGTGCCACCAGCAGAGGGGGGACTGGTGAAAAACTGTTTTTT | CATSRGGTGEKLFF
TRBJ1-6 | NA | TRBV7-8 | few | 19 | TGTGCCAGCAGCTCGACTTTAACTCCGCAGGGGCGGAGGGGTTCACCCCTCCACTTT | CASSSTLTPQGRRGSPLHF
TRBJ2-1 | NA | TRBV9 | few | 15 | TGTGCCAGCAGCGTAAGGCCAGGGAGTGAAAATGAGCAGTTCTTC | CASSVRPGSENEQFF
TRBJ1-1 | TRBD1 | TRBV7-9 | few | 12 | TGTGCCAGCAGCCAAGTGGGACAGAGAGCTTTCTTT | CASSQVGQRAFF
TRBJ2-5 | NA | TRBV6-6 | few | 16 | TGTGCCAGCAGTTATTATGGTGTGAGCTCCGGGGAGACCCAGTACTTC | CASSYYGVSSGETQYF
TRBJ1-3 | NA | TRBV5-5 | NA | 14 | TGTGCCAGCAATGGTTGGAACTCTGGAAACACCATATATTTT | CASNGWNSGNTIYF
TRBJ1-4 | NA | TRBV28 | NA | 16 | TGTGCCAGCAGTTTACTCAGCACAAGGGAGGAAGAAAAACTGTTTTTT | CASSLLSTREEEKLFF
TRBJ2-7 | NA | TRBV21-1 | few | 15 | TGTGCCAGCAGCAACCTGCGGGAGAATTCCTACGAGCAGTACTTC | CASSNLRENSYEQYF
TRBJ2-2 | NA | TRBV14 | NA | 14 | TGTGCCAGCAGCTTACAGGGTTCGGTCGGGGAGCTGTTTTTT | CASSLQGSVGELFF
TRBJ2-3 | NA | TRBV7-3 | few | 15 | TGTGCCAGCACCCCCGGGGGGCCCCGCACAGATACGCAGTATTTT | CASTPGGPRTDTQYF
TRBJ2-1 | NA | TRBV4-2 | many | 17 | TGTGCCAGCAGCCAAGCGGCGGCCCTGAGCTCCTACAATGAGCAGTTCTTC | CASSQAAALSSYNEQFF
TRBJ1-5 | TRBD1 | TRBV6-1 | many | 13 | TGTGCCAGCAGAGGGACAGGGAATCAGCCCCAGCATTTT | CASRGTGNQPQHF
TRBJ2-6 | NA | TRBV19 | few | 15 | TGTGCCAGTAGTATACCCGGGACAGGGGCCAACGTCCTGACTTTC | CASSIPGTGANVLTF